This T cell receptor (beta chain) was obtained from a study of blood T cell repertoires in COVID-19. Study-wide context: Specimens from acute and convalescent COVID-19 originated in the United States, Italy and Spain.

Sequencing was performed with immunoSEQ multiplex PCR; in TCRdb, only in-frame clones are kept and a portion is missing. The data show some 190,000 clones, with 80% seen just once and approximately 15% held by the top ten. The junction had 10 bases not matched to a gene; V was cut back by 10 bases and J by 7 bases. The CDR3 runs to 15 residues. Per germline, CDR1 MNHEY and CDR2 SVGAGI. The rearrangement joins TRBV6-5 to TRBJ2-5; TRBD2 aligns across 15 bases. Specimen: PBMCs or T cells enriched from blood (not recorded which). The TCR originated in a man aged 60 to 69 who had been exposed to COVID-19. In DNA, the CDR3 is TGTGCCACCCTAAGGACTAGCGGGAGGGCGGCGACCCAGTACTTC. Its protein product is CATLRTSGRAATQYF.